One TCR beta chain is described in this entry. The antigen remains undetermined. Sequenced by immunoSEQ multiplex PCR; TCRdb stores in-frame clones only, minus some. Seen here are some 21,000 clones, around three quarters observed once, and the top ten hold about 14%. The unexposed donors gave CD4+ T cells in about 2010-2019, prior to COVID-19. Isolation of CD4+ T cells took place after about 10 days in culture. The record originates from a study of CD4 T cells in relation to SARS-CoV-2 and coronaviruses. V lost 4 bases and J 6 bases, leaving 13 bases between the germline ends. The length of the CDR3 is 13 residues. Germline loops: CDR1 SGHDN, CDR2 FVKESK.

The source is a human donor in good health. Input material: CD4+ T cells from PBMCs, cultured in vitro. This chain uses TRBV14 with TRBJ2-7; D is unclear. DNA for the CDR3: TGTGCCAGCAGCCTCAGCTGGGCTTCCGAGCAGTACTTC. It specifies CASSLSWASEQYF.